The entry below describes one T cell receptor (beta chain). The antigen remains unidentified. The CDR3 is 16 residues long. J gave up 4 bases and V 3 bases, and 5 bases lay outside the gene matches. The germline gives CDR1 KGHSH, CDR2 LQKENI. A multiplex PCR was run with 60 Vbeta primers and 13 Jbeta primers. The assay was immunoSEQ multiplex PCR, and TCRdb's table has in-frame clones only and misses some. The sample contains approximately 100,000 clones, around 72% of which appear only once. This entry is derived from a study of cytomegalovirus exposure and HLA in healthy donors. General study findings and limits: Among the sequence variants, a highly shared cluster was likely an artifact of sequencing. Exclusion applied to some V segments, including TRBV6-2 and TRBV6-3, as they were indistinguishable. Later genetic work tied a missense DCLRE1C variant to beta-chain V and J trimming.

The chain links TRBV18 to TRBJ1-6, with 8 bases fitting TRBD1. Material for sequencing was PBMCs. This TCR came from a man aged 18 to 29 in good health and CMV-seropositive. CDR3 sequence: CASSPTGGVYNSPLHF. The CDR3 bases are TGTGCCAGCTCACCTACAGGGGGTGTTTATAATTCACCCCTCCACTTT.